This T cell receptor beta chain derives from a study of CD8+CD57+ T cells in acquired aplastic anemia. CD8+CD57+ cell expansion, shown by flow cytometry, had occurred in the patients selected for sequencing. Patients uniformly had severe acquired aplastic anemia. CDR3 length: 14 residues. The J segment lost 2 bases and the V segment lost 0 bases, leaving 0 bases of the junction unmatched. The germline V gene encodes CDR1 LGHNA and CDR2 YSLEER. The use of genomic DNA as template underpinned the TCR beta VDJ and CDR3 profiling. Using its own MiXCR run on the reads, TCRdb lists one record per CDR3 protein. In the table there are under 250,000 distinct CDR3 sequences, around 45% of which are singletons. Study conclusions and caveats: Common to patients and controls were roughly 30 CD8+ CDR3 sequences.

A remark on this clonotype: As yet, its antigen is unknown.

The rearrangement uses TRBV4-3 and TRBJ2-5; the match to TRBD1 covers 7 bases. The origin of this receptor is a human donor with aplastic anemia. What was sequenced was sorted CD4+, CD8+, or CD8+CD57+ T cells (not recorded which) from PBMCs. CDR3 nucleotides: TGCGCCAGCAGCCAAGACAGGGGGCAAGAGACCCAGTACTTC. It specifies CASSQDRGQETQYF.